The present TCR beta chain was sequenced within a study of PD-1 blockade in classical Hodgkin lymphoma (dated by TCRdb to the early 2020s). Regarding the research as a whole: Nivolumab dosing was 3 mg/kg intravenously every 2 weeks, continuing until either disease progression or unacceptable toxicity. The study used CyTOF and TCR beta sequencing to define a peripheral blood immune signature of response to PD-1 blockade in classical Hodgkin lymphoma.

For this clone: Its antigen remains unidentified. No clone much larger than this one lies a single base away; base qualities are absent.

The time point label for this specimen denotes: cycle 4 day 1 (C4D1), after 6 weeks of nivolumab. Every trial patient had relapsed after autologous stem cell transplantation, and cohorts A, B and C differed in prior brentuximab vedotin exposure. The trial cohort included around 60 patients with relapsed/refractory classical Hodgkin lymphoma, and each patient had a best overall response of complete response, partial response or progressive disease. Single-agent nivolumab was administered to trial patients in the multi-cohort phase II CheckMate 205 trial. Best overall response was determined by an independent review committee according to the 2007 International Working Group response criteria. Trial PBMCs were collected immediately before nivolumab initiation (C1D1) and during therapy at cycle 2 day 1 and cycle 4 day 1. Peripheral blood was collected in 8 mL Vacutainer Cell Preparation Tubes, from which PBMCs were isolated by centrifugation and then cryopreserved.

Summary of the overall study and its limitations: Baseline TCR diversity was reported to be lower in newly diagnosed patients than in healthy donors and to be lower still in relapsed/refractory patients. The study was restricted to a single clinical trial cohort, and the causes of repertoire differences, possibly disease activity or prior therapy, were left undefined. Diversity was lower in patients who began nivolumab less than 1 year after ASCT, so these patients were left out of later analyses to avoid confounding by immune reconstitution. Trial patients achieving complete response had baseline diversity similar to newly diagnosed patients, whereas partial responders and progressors had significantly lower diversity. CD4+ but not CD8+ TCR diversity rose significantly by C4D1 (p=0.0027 vs p=0.16), most apparent in complete responders (p=0.02).

The germline V gene sets CDR1 to SGHRS and CDR2 to YFSETQ. Between the V and J ends, shortened by 2 bases and 2 bases respectively, the junction contains 21 bases. Taken from cysteine to phenylalanine, the CDR3 has 18 residues. Only CDR3 DNA is held: 54 bases, read in frame from base 1. Genomic DNA was isolated using the Qiagen DNeasy kit from unsorted PBMCs as well as from negatively selected CD4+ and CD8+ fractions. Amplification of TCR beta CDR3 regions was done by immunoSEQ multiplex PCR with primers that anneal to V and J segments. A synthetic immune receptor repertoire was used to minimize amplification bias, and any remaining bias was removed computationally after sequencing. The paper's processing steps were these. Custom Python scripts were used to quantify repertoire diversity as the Shannon entropy index. The unsorted, CD4+ and CD8+ repertoires were each analyzed separately, with the exception of combined analyses, where CD4+ and CD8+ sequences were merged in silico. A clone counted as expanded when the clone's frequency after treatment rose at least 2-fold relative to C1D1, and clones undetected at baseline were given a pseudocount of 0.5. Singleton clones were defined as clones with 0 or 1 copy at C1D1, and non-singleton clones were defined as clones with 2 or more copies. Clones expanded in unsorted samples were annotated as CD4+, CD8+ or unknown by matching protein sequences in sorted samples from the same patient. Diversity changes from C1D1 to C4D1 were tested in paired samples using Wilcoxon tests. Sourced from immuneACCESS, this table was stored by TCRdb with only in-frame sequences that have V and J called. A share of the clones is absent; for the studies checked, an unresolved V gene accounts for under half, and the remainder has no known explanation. V and J calls and clone size come straight from that table; D and trimming were deduced from the DNA. The sample includes 9,500 or so clones, with about 82% observed a single time. The ten largest clones capture around 45% of the sample.

This clonotype was obtained from a human donor with classical Hodgkin lymphoma. The rearranged chain carries TRBV5-1 and TRBJ2-3; the D gene is perhaps TRBD1, on 5 matching bases. Here the sequenced sample was peripheral blood mononuclear cells (PBMCs), taken before the fourth cycle of nivolumab. The nucleotide sequence is given as TGCGCCAGCAGCTTAAGCAGGGTGGCCCGAGGATCCACAGATACGCAGTATTTT. Its protein reads: CASSLSRVARGSTDTQYF.